This T cell receptor (beta chain) was profiled in a study of blood T cell repertoires in COVID-19. On the study more broadly: Samples came from the United States, Italy and Spain, spanning acute and convalescent COVID-19. The analysed material was cDNA or gDNA that came from T cells, B-cell-depleted T cells, or PBMCs.

As handled by the study authors: Quantification of nucleated cells was approximated via reference gene primer amplification. The protocol was immunoSEQ multiplex PCR, while the TCRdb copy is restricted to in-frame clones and leaves out a portion. That table supplies the V and J calls and clone size; D and trimming were determined from the DNA. The sample has nearly 60,000 clones; almost 90% are singletons. The CDR3 contains 15 residues. The germline V gene encodes CDR1 SGDLS and CDR2 YYNGEE. J was trimmed by 7 bases and V by 4 bases; bases with no gene match: 2. The material sequenced was peripheral blood. The receptor comes from a man aged 60 to 75 with active COVID-19. V usage is TRBV9 and J usage is TRBJ2-1; 16 positions match TRBD2. The DNA of the CDR3 is TGTGCCAGCAGCTGGGGACTAGCGGGGGGGAATGAGCAGTTCTTC. Its translation: CASSWGLAGGNEQFF.